The sequence of this TCR beta chain was determined in a study of T cells after yellow fever vaccination. Study as a whole: Where fractions had low cell numbers, libraries were prepared from them with the SMART-Seq v4 Ultra Low Input RNA kit.

MiXCR, applied by TCRdb to the 5' RACE reads, yields one record per CDR3 protein. The repertoire holds 400,000 to 450,000 distinct CDR3 sequences, 18% seen once, with 18% in the top ten. CDR1 is SGHVS, CDR2 FNYEAQ, per germline. J gave up 8 bases and V 4 bases, and 21 bases lay outside the gene matches. This CDR3 has 19 amino acids. Study findings and constraints: Although most clonotypes did not, a small share appeared in both CD4 and CD8 compartments. Bulk-population clonotypes that are abundant could appear as contaminants in FACS-sorted repertoires. Post-booster samples contained most primary-vaccination clones (approximately 95% CD4, 70% to 90% CD8).

Concerning this clonotype: Its antigen remains unknown.

This sample comprised PBMCs, obtained before the yellow fever booster vaccination. This chain uses TRBV7-6 with TRBJ1-4; 8 bases align to TRBD1. This clonotype was sampled from a man aged 18 to 29 who received the YFV17D yellow fever vaccine. DNA of the CDR3: TGTGCCAGCAGCTCGCAACTGGGACAGGCCCGGGGGGTAGGGGAAAAACTGTTTTTT. It encodes CASSSQLGQARGVGEKLFF.